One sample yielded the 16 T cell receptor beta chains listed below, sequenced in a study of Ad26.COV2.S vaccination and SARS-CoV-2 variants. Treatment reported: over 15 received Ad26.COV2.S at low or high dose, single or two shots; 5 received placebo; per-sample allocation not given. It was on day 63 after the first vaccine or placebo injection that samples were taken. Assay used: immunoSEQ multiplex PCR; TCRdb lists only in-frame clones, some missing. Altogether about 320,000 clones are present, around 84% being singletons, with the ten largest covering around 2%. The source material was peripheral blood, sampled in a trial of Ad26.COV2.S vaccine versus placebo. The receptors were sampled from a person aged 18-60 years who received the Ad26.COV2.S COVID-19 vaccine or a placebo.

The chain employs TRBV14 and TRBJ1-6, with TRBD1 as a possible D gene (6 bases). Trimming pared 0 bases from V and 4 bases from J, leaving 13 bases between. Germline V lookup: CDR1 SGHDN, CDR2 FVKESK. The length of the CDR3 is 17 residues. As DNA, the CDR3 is TGTGCCAGCAGCCAAGAGGGCAGGGGTAAATATAATTCACCCCTCCACTTT. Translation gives CASSQEGRGKYNSPLHF.

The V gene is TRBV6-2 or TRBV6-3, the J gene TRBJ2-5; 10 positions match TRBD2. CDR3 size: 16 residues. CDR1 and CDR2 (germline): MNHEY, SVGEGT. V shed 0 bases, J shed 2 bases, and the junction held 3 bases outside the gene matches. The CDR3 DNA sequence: TGTGCCAGCAGTTACTCAAGCGGGGGGGGACAAGAGACCCAGTACTTC. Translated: CASSYSSGGGQETQYF.

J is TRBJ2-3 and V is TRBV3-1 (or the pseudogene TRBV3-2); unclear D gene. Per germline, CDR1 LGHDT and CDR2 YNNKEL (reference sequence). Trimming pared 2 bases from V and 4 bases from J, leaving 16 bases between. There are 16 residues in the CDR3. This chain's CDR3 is CASSQRAGRPADTQYF. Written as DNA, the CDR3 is TGTGCCAGCAGCCAAAGGGCCGGAAGACCAGCAGATACGCAGTATTTT.

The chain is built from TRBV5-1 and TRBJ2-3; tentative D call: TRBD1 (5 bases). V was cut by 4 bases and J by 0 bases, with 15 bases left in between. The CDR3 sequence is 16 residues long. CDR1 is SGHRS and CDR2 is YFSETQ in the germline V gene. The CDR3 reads CASSPQGRWSTDTQYF. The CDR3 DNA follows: TGCGCCAGCAGCCCCCAGGGCAGGTGGAGCACAGATACGCAGTATTTT.

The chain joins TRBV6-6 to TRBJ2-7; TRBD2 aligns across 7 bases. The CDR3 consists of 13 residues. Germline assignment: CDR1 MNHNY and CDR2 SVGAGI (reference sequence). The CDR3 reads CGSQLEGREEQYF. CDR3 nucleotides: TGTGGTTCCCAGTTAGAAGGGAGGGAAGAGCAGTACTTC.

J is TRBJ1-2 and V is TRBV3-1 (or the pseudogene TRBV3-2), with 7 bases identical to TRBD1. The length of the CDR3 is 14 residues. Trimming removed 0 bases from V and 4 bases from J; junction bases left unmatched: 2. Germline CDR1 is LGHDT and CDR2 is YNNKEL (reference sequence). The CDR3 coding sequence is TGTGCCAGCAGCCAAGAAGGGACAGTCTATGGCTACACCTTC. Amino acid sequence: CASSQEGTVYGYTF.

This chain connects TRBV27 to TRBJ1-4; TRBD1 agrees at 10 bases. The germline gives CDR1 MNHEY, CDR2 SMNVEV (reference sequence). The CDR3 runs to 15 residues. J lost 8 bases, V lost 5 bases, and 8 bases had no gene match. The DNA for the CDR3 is TGTGCCAGCAGTATAACCGGGACAGGGGAAGAAAAACTGTTTTTT. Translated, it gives CASSITGTGEEKLFF.

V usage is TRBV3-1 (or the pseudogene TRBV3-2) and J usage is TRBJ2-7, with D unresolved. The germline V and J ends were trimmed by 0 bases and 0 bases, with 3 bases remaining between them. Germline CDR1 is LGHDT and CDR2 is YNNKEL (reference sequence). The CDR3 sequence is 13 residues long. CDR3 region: CASSQESSYEQYF. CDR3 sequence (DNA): TGTGCCAGCAGCCAAGAAAGCTCCTACGAGCAGTACTTC.

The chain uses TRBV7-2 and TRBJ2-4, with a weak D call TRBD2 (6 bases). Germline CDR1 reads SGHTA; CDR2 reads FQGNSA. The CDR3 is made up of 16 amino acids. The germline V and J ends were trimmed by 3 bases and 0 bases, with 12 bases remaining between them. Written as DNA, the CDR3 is TGTGCCAGCAGCTTCGTGGCGGGGCTAGCCAAAAACATTCAGTACTTC. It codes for CASSFVAGLAKNIQYF.

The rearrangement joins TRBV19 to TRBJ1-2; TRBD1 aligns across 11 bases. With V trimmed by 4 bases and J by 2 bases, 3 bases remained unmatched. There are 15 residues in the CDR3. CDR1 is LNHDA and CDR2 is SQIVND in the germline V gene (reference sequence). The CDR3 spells CASSTRDRGNYGYTF. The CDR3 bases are TGTGCCAGTAGTACCAGGGACAGGGGGAACTATGGCTACACCTTC.

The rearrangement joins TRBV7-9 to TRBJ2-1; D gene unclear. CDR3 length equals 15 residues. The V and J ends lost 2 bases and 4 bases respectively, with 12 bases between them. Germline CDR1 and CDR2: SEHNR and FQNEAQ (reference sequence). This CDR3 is CASSLQIGMYNEQFF. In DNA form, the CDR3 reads TGTGCCAGCAGCTTACAGATTGGGATGTACAATGAGCAGTTCTTC.

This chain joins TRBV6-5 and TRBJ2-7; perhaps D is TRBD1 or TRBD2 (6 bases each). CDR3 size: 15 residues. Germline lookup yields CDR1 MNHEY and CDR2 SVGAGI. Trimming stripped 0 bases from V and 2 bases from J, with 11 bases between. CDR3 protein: CASSYSGGPTYEQYF. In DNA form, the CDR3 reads TGTGCCAGCAGTTACTCGGGGGGCCCCACCTACGAGCAGTACTTC.

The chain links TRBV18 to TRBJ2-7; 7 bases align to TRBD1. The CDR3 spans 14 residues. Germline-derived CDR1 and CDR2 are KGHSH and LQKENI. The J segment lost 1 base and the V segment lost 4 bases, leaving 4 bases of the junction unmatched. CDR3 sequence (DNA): TGTGCCAGCTCACTAGGGACAGTTTCCTACGAGCAGTACTTC. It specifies CASSLGTVSYEQYF.

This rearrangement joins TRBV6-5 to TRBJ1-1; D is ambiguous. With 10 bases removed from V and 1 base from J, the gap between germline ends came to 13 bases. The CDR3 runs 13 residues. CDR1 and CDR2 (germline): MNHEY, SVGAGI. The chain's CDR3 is CATSALGNTEAFF. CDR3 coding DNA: TGTGCCACTAGCGCCTTAGGGAACACTGAAGCTTTCTTT.

The CDR3 DNA reads as TGCGCCAGCAGCCAAGACGAAGCGGGGGAGTCCTACGAGCAGTACTTC. Its protein is CASSQDEAGESYEQYF. This chain connects TRBV4-3 to TRBJ2-7; 8 bases are a match to TRBD2. The CDR3 has 16 residues. CDR1 LGHNA and CDR2 YSLEER come from the germline V gene. V shed 0 bases, J shed 1 base, and the junction held 5 bases outside the gene matches.

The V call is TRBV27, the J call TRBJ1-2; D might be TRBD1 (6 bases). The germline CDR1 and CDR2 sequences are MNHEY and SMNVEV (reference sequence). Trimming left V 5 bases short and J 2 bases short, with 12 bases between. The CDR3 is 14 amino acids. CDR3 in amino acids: CASSATGLNYGYTF. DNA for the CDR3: TGTGCCAGCAGTGCGACAGGACTCAACTATGGCTACACCTTC.